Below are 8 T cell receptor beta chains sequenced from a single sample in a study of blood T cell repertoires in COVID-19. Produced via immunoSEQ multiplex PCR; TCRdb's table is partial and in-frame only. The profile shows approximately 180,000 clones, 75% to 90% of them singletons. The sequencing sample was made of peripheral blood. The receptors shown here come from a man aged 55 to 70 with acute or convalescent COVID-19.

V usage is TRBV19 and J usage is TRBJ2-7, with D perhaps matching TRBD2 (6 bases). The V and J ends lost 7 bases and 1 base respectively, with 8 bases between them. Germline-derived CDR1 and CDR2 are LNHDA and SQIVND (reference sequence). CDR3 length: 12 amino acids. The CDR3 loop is CASTGVSYEQYF. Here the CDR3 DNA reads TGTGCCAGTACGGGGGTTTCCTACGAGCAGTACTTC. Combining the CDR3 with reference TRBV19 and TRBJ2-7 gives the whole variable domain DGGITQSPKYLFRKEGQNVTLSCEQNLNHDAMYWYRQDPGQGLRLIYYSQIVNDFQKGDIAEGYSVSREKKESFPLTVTSAQKNPTAFYLCASTGVSYEQYFGPGTRLTVT.

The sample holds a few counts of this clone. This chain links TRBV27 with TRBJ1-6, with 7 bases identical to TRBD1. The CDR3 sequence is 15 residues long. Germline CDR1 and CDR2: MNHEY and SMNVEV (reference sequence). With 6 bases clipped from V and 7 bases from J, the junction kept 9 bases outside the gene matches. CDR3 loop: CASRLGGVRNSPLHF. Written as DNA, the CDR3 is TGTGCCAGCAGACTAGGGGGCGTGAGGAATTCACCCCTCCACTTT.

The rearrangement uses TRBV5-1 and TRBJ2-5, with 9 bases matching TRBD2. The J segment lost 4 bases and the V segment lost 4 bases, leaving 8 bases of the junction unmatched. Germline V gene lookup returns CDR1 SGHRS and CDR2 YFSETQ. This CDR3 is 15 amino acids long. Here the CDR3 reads CASSATGTSIETQYF. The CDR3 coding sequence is TGCGCCAGCAGCGCGACCGGGACTAGCATAGAGACCCAGTACTTC.

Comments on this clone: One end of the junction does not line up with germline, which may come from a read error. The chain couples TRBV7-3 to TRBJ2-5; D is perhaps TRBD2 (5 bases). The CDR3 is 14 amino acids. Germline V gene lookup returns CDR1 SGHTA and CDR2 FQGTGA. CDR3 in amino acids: CAGSPPGIQETQYF. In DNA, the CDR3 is TGTGCCGGCAGCCCCCCCGGGATTCAAGAGACCCAGTACTTC.

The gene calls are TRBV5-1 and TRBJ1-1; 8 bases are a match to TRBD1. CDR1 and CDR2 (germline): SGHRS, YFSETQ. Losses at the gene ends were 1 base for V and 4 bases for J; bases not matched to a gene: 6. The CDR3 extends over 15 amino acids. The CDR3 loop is CASSLRTDRGTEAFF. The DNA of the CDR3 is TGCGCCAGCAGCTTGCGGACAGACAGGGGCACTGAAGCTTTCTTT.

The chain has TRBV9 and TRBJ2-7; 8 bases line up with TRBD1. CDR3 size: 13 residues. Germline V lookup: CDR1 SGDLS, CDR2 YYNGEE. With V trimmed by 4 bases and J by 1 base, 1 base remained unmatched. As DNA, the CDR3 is TGTGCCAGCAGCCGGACAGGGTCCTACGAGCAGTACTTC. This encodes CASSRTGSYEQYF.

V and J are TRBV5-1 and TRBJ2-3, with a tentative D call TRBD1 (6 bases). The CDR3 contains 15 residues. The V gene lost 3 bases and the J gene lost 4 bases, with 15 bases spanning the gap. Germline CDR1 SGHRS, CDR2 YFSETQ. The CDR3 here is CASSSDSRGADTQYF. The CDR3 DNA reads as TGCGCCAGCAGCTCCGACTCCAGGGGAGCAGATACGCAGTATTTT. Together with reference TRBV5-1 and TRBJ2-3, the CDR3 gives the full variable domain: KAGVTQTPRYLIKTRGQQVTLSCSPISGHRSVSWYQQTPGQGLQFLFEYFSETQRNKGNFPGRFSGRQFSNSRSEMNVSTLELGDSALYLCASSSDSRGADTQYFGPGTRLTVL.

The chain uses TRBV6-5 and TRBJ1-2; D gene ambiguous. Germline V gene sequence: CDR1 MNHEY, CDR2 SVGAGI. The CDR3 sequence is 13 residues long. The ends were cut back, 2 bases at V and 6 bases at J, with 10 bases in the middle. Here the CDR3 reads CASSYARQDGYTF. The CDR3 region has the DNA TGTGCCAGCAGTTACGCGAGGCAAGATGGCTACACCTTC.